The rows below give T cell receptor beta chains drawn from one sample of a study of CD8+ T cells in alopecia areata. Clones were read by immunoSEQ multiplex PCR, and TCRdb kept only the in-frame ones, dropping some. Of 110,000 to 150,000 clones listed, 82% are singletons. This sample comprised CD8+ T cells sorted from blood, obtained at week 4, from a patient treated with tofacitinib. Source of these receptors: a human donor with alopecia areata. Both conserved end residues are part of each CDR3. The D gene is left open where the match is weak. The listing skips clone size in some rows; elsewhere it reads once, few, many or a size class.

CDR3 protein	CDR3 DNA	V gene	clone size	D gene	J gene
CASSLGGTNTEAFF	TGCGCCAGCAGCTTGGGCGGAACGAACACTGAAGCTTTCTTT	TRBV5-1	-	-	TRBJ1-1
CASSRFDGTDTQYF	TGTGCCAGCAGCCGATTTGATGGCACAGATACGCAGTATTTT	TRBV5-4	-	-	TRBJ2-3
CASSRMGETGYEETQYF	TGCGCCAGCAGCCGAATGGGGGAAACAGGGTATGAAGAGACCCAGTACTTC	TRBV4-1	-	-	TRBJ2-5
CASSQAEGTGELFF	TGCGCCAGCAGCCAAGCTGAGGGGACCGGGGAGCTGTTTTTT	TRBV4-1	-	-	TRBJ2-2
CASRPGLAFRDTQYF	TGTGCCAGCAGGCCGGGACTAGCATTCAGAGATACGCAGTATTTT	TRBV2	-	TRBD2	TRBJ2-3
CASSLSSPSTDTQYF	TGTGCCAGCAGCTTATCAAGCCCCAGCACAGATACGCAGTATTTT	TRBV7-9	-	-	TRBJ2-3
CASSPSSDRGDEQFF	TGTGCCAGCTCACCCTCCTCCGACAGGGGCGATGAGCAGTTCTTC	TRBV18	-	TRBD1	TRBJ2-1
CASRPNGPYEQYF	TGTGCCAGCAGGCCAAACGGACCCTACGAGCAGTACTTC	TRBV7-9	-	-	TRBJ2-7
CASSLLAGDTGELFF	TGTGCCAGCAGCTTATTAGCGGGGGACACCGGGGAGCTGTTTTTT	TRBV7-9	once	TRBD2	TRBJ2-2
CSGSGETEAFF	TGCAGCGGCTCAGGGGAGACTGAAGCTTTCTTT	TRBV29-1	-	-	TRBJ1-1
CASSVARTDTQYF	TGTGCCAGCAGCGTAGCCCGCACAGATACGCAGTATTTT	TRBV9	-	-	TRBJ2-3
CASSGGHDGYTF	TGTGCCAGCAGTGGAGGACATGATGGCTACACCTTC	TRBV27	-	-	TRBJ1-2
CASSFRHNEQFF	TGTGCCAGCAGCTTCAGGCACAATGAGCAGTTCTTC	TRBV5-4	-	-	TRBJ2-1
CASSPRSGGQPQHF	TGTGCCAGCAGCCCCCGGTCAGGGGGTCAGCCCCAGCATTTT	TRBV9	-	TRBD1	TRBJ1-5
CASSYGYTGELFF	TGTGCCAGCAGTTACGGGTACACCGGGGAGCTGTTTTTT	TRBV6-5	-	-	TRBJ2-2
CASSEASRPGELFF	TGTGCCAGCAGCGAGGCGAGTCGACCCGGGGAGCTGTTTTTT	TRBV7-9	-	-	TRBJ2-2
CASTIRGRGDSPLHF	TGTGCCAGCACTATCCGGGGCCGGGGCGATTCACCCCTCCACTTT	TRBV6-5	-	-	TRBJ1-6
CASSLGGSGRVYEQYF	TGTGCCAGCAGTTTGGGGGGCTCGGGCAGGGTCTACGAGCAGTACTTC	TRBV27	-	-	TRBJ2-7
CASSSGQETNEKLFF	TGCGCCAGCAGCTCCGGACAGGAAACTAATGAAAAACTGTTTTTT	TRBV4-3	-	TRBD1	TRBJ1-4
CASSSSGTSGFNEQFF	TGTGCCAGCAGCTCCTCCGGGACTAGCGGTTTTAATGAGCAGTTCTTC	TRBV7-9	few	TRBD2	TRBJ2-1
CASSSVPPREQYF	TGTGCCAGCAGTTCAGTGCCTCCTCGCGAGCAGTACTTC	TRBV27	once	-	TRBJ2-7
CATSRGQGRSYEQYF	TGTGCCACCAGCCGTGGACAGGGCAGGTCCTACGAGCAGTACTTC	TRBV15	-	TRBD1	TRBJ2-7
CASSSHLNYGYTF	TGTGCCAGCAGCTCCCACCTTAACTATGGCTACACCTTC	TRBV7-9	-	-	TRBJ1-2
CASSSPVGQYSNQPQHF	TGTGCCAGCAGCTCGCCGGTCGGGCAATATAGCAATCAGCCCCAGCATTTT	TRBV5-6	once	-	TRBJ1-5
CASSSISTGTDTQYF	TGTGCCAGCAGCTCGATTTCGACCGGCACAGATACGCAGTATTTT	TRBV7-2	once	-	TRBJ2-3
CASSVGAGASNYGYTF	TGTGCCAGCAGCGTAGGAGCGGGGGCTTCTAACTATGGCTACACCTTC	TRBV9	-	-	TRBJ1-2
CASSLVGVTYEQYF	TGTGCCAGCAGCTTAGTAGGGGTCACCTACGAGCAGTACTTC	TRBV7-9	-	-	TRBJ2-7
CASSSYGGLGGIYEQYF	TGTGCCAGCAGCTCTTATGGAGGCCTGGGGGGGATTTACGAGCAGTACTTC	TRBV27	-	TRBD2	TRBJ2-7
CASSLPSGVVETQYF	TGTGCCAGCAGCTTACCGTCAGGGGTGGTAGAGACCCAGTACTTC	TRBV5-6	once	-	TRBJ2-5
CASSSSGSPLGEQYF	TGTGCCAGCAGCTCTTCGGGGTCCCCACTAGGCGAGCAGTACTTC	TRBV7-2	-	-	TRBJ2-7
CASSLGRGAEQYF	TGTGCCAGCAGTTTGGGGAGGGGGGCCGAGCAGTACTTC	TRBV27	-	-	TRBJ2-7
CASSTDLLRPTEAFF	TGTGCCAGTAGTACCGATCTCCTGAGACCCACTGAAGCTTTCTTT	TRBV19	-	-	TRBJ1-1
CASSFPNVPQETQYF	TGTGCCAGCAGCTTTCCTAACGTGCCACAAGAGACCCAGTACTTC	TRBV7-2	-	-	TRBJ2-5
CASSPNGGYEQYF	TGTGCCAGCAGTCCTAATGGGGGTTACGAGCAGTACTTC	TRBV7-9	-	-	TRBJ2-7
CASSYDTGAEKLFF	TGTGCCAGCAGCTATGACACAGGCGCAGAAAAACTGTTTTTT	TRBV7-2	-	-	TRBJ1-4
CASRERGQGTYEQYF	TGTGCCAGCAGAGAGAGGGGACAGGGGACCTACGAGCAGTACTTC	TRBV6-5	-	TRBD1	TRBJ2-7
CASGGAGTETQYF	TGTGCCAGCGGGGGGGCGGGAACGGAGACCCAGTACTTC	TRBV2	once	-	TRBJ2-5
CASSSLTYEQYF	TGTGCCAGCAGTTCCCTTACCTACGAGCAGTACTTC	TRBV6-6	once	-	TRBJ2-7
CASSLWGLETQYF	TGTGCCAGCAGCTTATGGGGGCTGGAGACCCAGTACTTC	TRBV7-2	-	-	TRBJ2-5
CASSIQGHGDEQYF	TGTGCCAGTAGTATACAGGGACATGGGGACGAGCAGTACTTC	TRBV19	-	-	TRBJ2-7
CTSSPRLAGGGDTHNEQFF	TGTACCTCCAGCCCCCGACTAGCGGGGGGGGGTGACACACACAATGAGCAGTTCTTC	TRBV2	-	TRBD2	TRBJ2-1
CASSLELSSYNEQFF	TGTGCCAGCAGCCTTGAGCTGAGCTCCTACAATGAGCAGTTCTTC	TRBV5-4	once	-	TRBJ2-1
CASSLVLLGEQFF	TGTGCCAGCAGCTTAGTTCTCCTGGGTGAGCAGTTCTTC	TRBV13	few	-	TRBJ2-1
CASSYVMEEENIQYF	TGTGCCAGCAGTTACGTCATGGAAGAAGAAAACATTCAGTACTTC	TRBV6-6	-	-	TRBJ2-4
CSVDVTSGGANEQFF	TGCAGCGTGGATGTGACTAGCGGGGGGGCAAATGAGCAGTTCTTC	TRBV29-1	-	TRBD2	TRBJ2-1
CASSLGPGSGDQPQHF	TGTGCCAGCAGCTTGGGTCCGGGGTCCGGTGATCAGCCCCAGCATTTT	TRBV5-4	once	-	TRBJ1-5
CASSFDTPGQRNTEAFF	TGTGCCAGCAGTTTCGACACTCCGGGACAGAGGAACACTGAAGCTTTCTTT	TRBV27	-	TRBD1	TRBJ1-1
CASSQNRDSEWEQFF	TGTGCCAGCAGTCAAAACCGGGACTCAGAGTGGGAGCAGTTCTTC	TRBV7-8	-	-	TRBJ2-1
CASSQWTGGSNEKLFF	TGCGCCAGCAGTCAATGGACAGGGGGTTCTAATGAAAAACTGTTTTTT	TRBV23-1	few	TRBD1	TRBJ1-4
CASSFSGGSGETQYF	TGTGCCAGCAGCTTCTCAGGTGGGAGTGGAGAGACCCAGTACTTC	TRBV7-9	few	-	TRBJ2-5
CASSIRGSNQPQHF	TGTGCCAGCAGCATCAGGGGTAGCAATCAGCCCCAGCATTTT	TRBV6-5	-	-	TRBJ1-5
CASSPGQGDYEQYF	TGCGCCAGCAGCCCCGGACAGGGCGACTACGAGCAGTACTTC	TRBV4-3	-	TRBD1	TRBJ2-7
CASSEWTAAGQPQHF	TGTGCCAGCAGCGAATGGACGGCGGCGGGACAGCCCCAGCATTTT	TRBV6-5	-	-	TRBJ1-5
CASSSLAEGGDTQYF	TGTGCCAGCAGCTCACTAGCGGAGGGAGGAGATACGCAGTATTTT	TRBV7-8	-	TRBD2	TRBJ2-3
CASSDLPGANVLTF	TGTGCCAGTAGTGACCTTCCTGGGGCCAACGTCCTGACTTTC	TRBV19	-	-	TRBJ2-6
CASSRGTGDPYEQYF	TGTGCCAGCAGCAGGGGGACAGGGGACCCCTACGAGCAGTACTTC	TRBV13	-	TRBD1	TRBJ2-7
CAWRASGGGYNEQFF	TGTGCCTGGAGGGCCAGCGGCGGGGGATACAATGAGCAGTTCTTC	TRBV30	-	TRBD2	TRBJ2-1